Below, 13 T cell receptor beta chains from the same sample are listed, as sequenced in a study of T cells after posttransplantation cyclophosphamide. Sequencing used immunoSEQ multiplex PCR; TCRdb keeps in-frame clones, though not all of them. Sampling found over 45,000 clones, none seen once. The source material was PBMCs. Receptors originate from a man in his forties or fifties in good health, CMV-negative, and a related stem cell transplant donor.

This clone came up many times. The chain is built from TRBV6-1 and TRBJ2-1, with D perhaps TRBD2 (6 bases). CDR1 and CDR2 (germline): MNHNS, SASEGT. V was cut by 0 bases and J by 6 bases, with 18 bases left in between. This CDR3 has 17 residues. The CDR3 nucleotides are TGTGCCAGCAGTGAAGCGCGGACTACTGTCCTGGGCAATGAGCAGTTCTTC. The encoded protein is CASSEARTTVLGNEQFF.

There are many counts of this clone. The V gene is TRBV6-1, the J gene TRBJ1-5; the match to TRBD1 covers 7 bases. Germline V lookup: CDR1 MNHNS, CDR2 SASEGT. The CDR3 has 13 amino acids. Trimming at V came to 1 base and at J to 7 bases, leaving 1 base not matched to a gene. The CDR3 DNA reads as TGTGCCAGCAGTGAAGGACAGGGACAGCCCCAGCATTTT. Protein sequence: CASSEGQGQPQHF.

This clone was found a few times. This chain uses TRBV7-2 with TRBJ1-6; perhaps TRBD1 as D (6 bases). From germline, CDR1 is SGHTA and CDR2 FQGNSA. V was pared by 2 bases and J by 11 bases, with 16 bases between. The CDR3 extends over 15 amino acids. CDR3 residues: CASSLTGQPTAPLHF. CDR3 nucleotide sequence: TGTGCCAGCAGCTTAACCGGACAGCCCACCGCACCCCTCCACTTT.

This clone was observed many times. This chain uses TRBV11-1 with TRBJ2-5; TRBD2 matches 8 bases. With V trimmed by 1 base and J by 5 bases, 6 bases remained unmatched. This CDR3 has 15 residues. Germline CDR1 reads SGHAT; CDR2 reads FQDESV (reference sequence). The CDR3 sequence is CASSLGSGGPETQYF. The CDR3 nucleotides are TGTGCCAGCAGCTTAGGGAGCGGGGGCCCGGAGACCCAGTACTTC.

Ten or more counts support this clone. This rearrangement joins TRBV6-1 to TRBJ2-7; a possible D gene is TRBD1 (6 bases). The germline V gene encodes CDR1 MNHNS and CDR2 SASEGT. V dropped 8 bases and J dropped 3 bases, with 14 bases sitting between them. The CDR3 contains 13 residues. The CDR3 DNA is TGTGCCAGCGCCCACAGGGATCTCTACGAGCAGTACTTC. It translates to CASAHRDLYEQYF.

This clone has a count of ten or more. V and J are TRBV18 and TRBJ2-3; tentative D call: TRBD2 (6 bases). The CDR3 sequence is 17 residues long. Germline CDR1 reads KGHSH; CDR2 reads LQKENI. Between the trimmed V and J ends, which lost 3 bases and 2 bases, there was a span of 18 bases. The CDR3 nucleotides are TGTGCCAGCTCACCCCAGAGAGCGGGTAGATTCACAGATACGCAGTATTTT. Its translation: CASSPQRAGRFTDTQYF.

This clone appeared many times. V usage is TRBV27 and J usage is TRBJ2-7; 8 bases fit TRBD1. Trimming at V came to 0 bases and at J to 1 base, leaving 5 bases not matched to a gene. The CDR3 runs to 16 residues. The V gene's germline CDR1 is MNHEY and CDR2 SMNVEV (reference sequence). The CDR3 spells CASSLSGQGPSYEQYF. The CDR3 DNA reads TGTGCCAGCAGTTTATCAGGACAGGGACCTTCCTACGAGCAGTACTTC.

The chain is built from TRBV28 and TRBJ2-5; no reliable D call. The CDR3 contains 13 residues. The germline V gene has CDR1 MDHEN and CDR2 SYDVKM. Trimming removed 1 base at V and 9 bases at J, with 12 bases between. CDR3 in DNA: TGTGCCAGCAGTTTATCACGACTCCGGGCCCAGTACTTC. It specifies CASSLSRLRAQYF.

Many counts were recorded for this clone. V is TRBV7-3 and J is TRBJ1-1; 8 bases line up with TRBD1. Unmatched junction bases numbered 2, after V lost 0 bases and J lost 2 bases. The CDR3 loop spans 15 amino acids. The germline V gene has CDR1 SGHTA and CDR2 FQGTGA. The DNA for the CDR3 is TGTGCCAGCAGCTTAACCGGGACAGGAAACACTGAAGCTTTCTTT. As protein: CASSLTGTGNTEAFF.

This clone occurred many times. The rearrangement uses TRBV7-8 and TRBJ2-5; the match to TRBD2 covers 9 bases. Trimming cost V 2 bases and J 0 bases; bases outside gene matches: 4. The CDR3 spans 16 residues. The germline V gene encodes CDR1 SGHVS and CDR2 FQNEAQ. CDR3: CASSLPSGMYQETQYF. CDR3 coding DNA: TGTGCCAGCAGCTTACCTAGCGGGATGTACCAAGAGACCCAGTACTTC.

This clone was seen at least ten times. The CDR3 sequence: CASSPTSGRGETQYF. The CDR3 bases are TGCGCCAGCAGTCCTACTAGCGGGAGGGGAGAGACCCAGTACTTC. The chain has TRBV10-2 and TRBJ2-5; 13 bases line up with TRBD2. Germline assignment: CDR1 WSHSY and CDR2 SAAADI. The V gene end was trimmed by 5 bases and the J gene end by 4 bases; junction bases not matched to a gene: 4. The CDR3 sequence is 15 residues long.

This clone was counted at least ten times. In DNA form, the CDR3 reads TGTGCCAGCAGAACTCTAGCGGGAGCTTCCTACAATGAGCAGTTCTTC. Encoded protein: CASRTLAGASYNEQFF. V and J are TRBV2 and TRBJ2-1; 10 nucleotides match TRBD2. Germline CDR1 reads SNHLY; CDR2 reads FYNNEI. The CDR3 is 16 residues long. The trim removed 6 bases at V and 1 base at J, leaving 6 bases unmatched.

This clone has ten or more counts. V and J are TRBV4-3 and TRBJ1-5; 7 bases map to TRBD1. This CDR3 contains 15 residues. CDR1 is LGHNA and CDR2 is YSLEER in the germline V gene. The trim removed 2 bases at V and 4 bases at J, leaving 5 bases unmatched. The CDR3 region is CASSQKPGQNQPQHF. In DNA, the CDR3 is TGCGCCAGCAGCCAAAAACCGGGACAGAATCAGCCCCAGCATTTT.